The rows below give T cell receptor beta chains drawn from one sample of a study of blood T cells in healthy people across ages. MiXCR, applied by TCRdb to the 5' RACE reads, yields one record per CDR3 protein. The table shows about 1,800,000 distinct CDR3 sequences, with 25% to 30% occurring only once. Sequenced: blood. Receptor source: a woman aged 25 to 39 in good health. Each CDR3 is given with its conserved first and last residue. D genes are given only for firm matches. Clone size is not always given. Where it is, it says once, few, many or a class for expanded clones.

d_gene,j_gene,abundance,v_gene,len,CDR3aa,CDR3nt
NA,TRBJ2-3,NA,TRBV12-3/TRBV12-4,14,CASSFERSTDTQYF,TGTGCCAGCAGTTTTGAGAGGAGCACAGATACGCAGTATTTT
TRBD2,TRBJ2-1,NA,TRBV30,16,CAWSVLASGRRNEQFF,TGTGCCTGGAGTGTACTGGCTAGCGGGAGACGCAATGAGCAGTTCTTC
NA,TRBJ2-3,NA,TRBV6-1,15,CASSKLASGTDTQYF,TGTGCCAGCAGCAAACTAGCTAGCGGCACAGATACGCAGTATTTT
TRBD1,TRBJ2-7,NA,TRBV14,16,CAGSQRGQGTSYEQYF,TGTGCCGGCAGCCAACGAGGACAGGGGACCTCCTACGAGCAGTACTTC
NA,TRBJ1-2,NA,TRBV12-3/TRBV12-4,15,CASSLAGARNYGYTF,TGTGCCAGCAGTTTAGCTGGGGCGAGAAACTATGGCTACACCTTC
TRBD1,TRBJ1-2,few,TRBV3-1,16,CASSQDWNRGTGGYTF,TGTGCCAGCAGCCAAGATTGGAACAGGGGGACGGGCGGCTACACCTTC
NA,TRBJ2-1,NA,TRBV6-2/TRBV6-3,11,CASSLPPKQFF,TGTGCCAGCAGTTTGCCCCCTAAGCAGTTCTTC
NA,TRBJ1-2,NA,TRBV6-5,16,CASSRMDGVSNYGYTF,TGTGCCAGCAGTCGTATGGACGGAGTCTCTAACTATGGCTACACCTTC
TRBD1,TRBJ2-7,NA,TRBV2,16,CASRDPGQGTSYEQYF,TGTGCCAGCAGGGACCCGGGACAGGGAACCTCCTACGAGCAGTACTTC
TRBD1,TRBJ2-2,NA,TRBV20-1,14,CSARTGANTGELFF,TGCAGTGCCAGGACAGGGGCGAACACCGGGGAGCTGTTTTTT
NA,TRBJ2-2,many,TRBV2,13,CASSGGNTGELFF,TGTGCCAGCTCCGGGGGGAACACCGGGGAGCTGTTTTTT
NA,TRBJ2-7,few,TRBV7-9,14,CASENQKGRTGWYF,TGTGCCAGCGAAAACCAGAAGGGGAGGACAGGTTGGTACTTC
NA,TRBJ1-6,NA,TRBV2,13,CASMGPRNSPLHF,TGTGCCAGCATGGGACCCAGGAATTCACCCCTCCACTTT
TRBD2,TRBJ2-1,few,TRBV20-1,16,CSAQGAGDHLYNEQFF,TGCAGTGCCCAAGGCGCGGGAGACCACCTTTACAATGAGCAGTTCTTC
TRBD1,TRBJ2-7,few,TRBV20-1,15,CSAFSLGQGKNEQYF,TGCAGTGCTTTTTCCCTGGGACAGGGGAAGAACGAGCAGTACTTC
NA,TRBJ2-7,NA,TRBV19,15,CASSIIGTRSYEQYF,TGTGCCAGTAGTATAATCGGGACAAGGTCCTACGAGCAGTACTTC
TRBD2,TRBJ2-5,many,TRBV20-1,16,CSARAERLAGQETQYF,TGCAGTGCTAGAGCCGAGCGACTAGCGGGCCAAGAGACCCAGTACTTC
NA,TRBJ2-1,few,TRBV24-1,13,CATSPGGHNEQFF,TGTGCCACTTCCCCCGGAGGTCACAATGAGCAGTTCTTC
NA,TRBJ2-5,many,TRBV15,18,CATSREGGRGIRSETQYF,TGTGCCACCAGCAGAGAAGGGGGTCGGGGGATTCGGAGTGAGACCCAGTACTTC
NA,TRBJ2-7,few,TRBV2,14,CASSDSGAGYEQYF,TGTGCCAGCAGTGATAGCGGAGCCGGATACGAGCAGTACTTC
NA,TRBJ2-3,NA,TRBV12-3/TRBV12-4,13,CANSKGRGSTQYF,TGTGCCAACAGCAAAGGACGGGGGTCAACGCAGTATTTT
NA,TRBJ2-1,NA,TRBV3-1,15,CASSHDYGLYNEQFF,TGTGCCAGCAGCCACGACTACGGACTTTACAATGAGCAGTTCTTC
NA,TRBJ2-2,NA,TRBV21-1,17,CASSKGRQDRRIGELFF,TGTGCCAGCAGCAAAGGGCGGCAGGACAGACGCATAGGGGAGCTGTTTTTT
NA,TRBJ2-3,few,TRBV2,13,CARRVGTTDTQYF,TGTGCCCGACGCGTGGGGACCACAGATACGCAGTATTTT
NA,TRBJ1-1,NA,TRBV20-1,13,CSARYSAGPEAFF,TGCAGTGCTAGGTACTCGGCTGGGCCTGAAGCTTTCTTT
TRBD2,TRBJ2-4,NA,TRBV20-1,13,CSEISGAYNEQYF,TGCAGTGAGATTAGCGGGGCCTACAATGAGCAGTACTTC
TRBD2,TRBJ2-1,NA,TRBV11-2,16,CASSPYLAGAYNEQFF,TGTGCCAGCAGCCCCTATCTAGCGGGAGCCTACAATGAGCAGTTCTTC
TRBD2,TRBJ2-1,NA,TRBV6-2/TRBV6-3,16,CASSSRASGTYNEQFF,TGTGCCAGCAGTTCCCGGGCTAGCGGGACCTACAATGAGCAGTTCTTC
TRBD1,TRBJ2-3,NA,TRBV7-6,18,CASSLAVFKGALVDTQYF,TGTGCCAGCAGCTTAGCCGTCTTTAAGGGGGCCTTAGTAGATACGCAGTATTTT
NA,TRBJ2-7,many,TRBV5-1,16,CASSLSRGKGSYEQYF,TGCGCCAGCAGCTTGTCCAGGGGCAAAGGGTCCTACGAGCAGTACTTC
TRBD2,TRBJ2-7,few,TRBV5-1,19,CASSSSLLAGGEVPYEQYF,TGCGCCAGCAGCTCCTCCTTACTAGCGGGAGGGGAGGTCCCCTACGAGCAGTACTTC
NA,TRBJ1-2,NA,TRBV9,15,CASSAGGARGYGYTF,TGTGCCAGCAGCGCGGGAGGGGCCAGGGGCTATGGCTACACCTTC
NA,TRBJ2-5,NA,TRBV19,15,CASKNWDGGRETQYF,TGTGCCAGTAAGAACTGGGATGGGGGCCGGGAGACCCAGTACTTC
TRBD2,TRBJ2-4,NA,TRBV30,16,CAWTRLAGVAKNIQYF,TGTGCCTGGACCAGACTAGCGGGGGTAGCCAAAAACATCCAGTACTTC
NA,TRBJ2-1,NA,TRBV6-2/TRBV6-3,14,CASSYVNSYNEQFF,TGTGCCAGCAGTTACGTAAACTCCTACAATGAGCAGTTCTTC
NA,TRBJ2-3,few,TRBV7-2,15,CASSPAGSGTDTQYF,TGTGCCAGCAGCCCAGCTGGGAGCGGCACAGATACGCAGTATTTT
NA,TRBJ2-3,few,TRBV20-1,13,CSARYLRTDTQYF,TGCAGTGCTAGATACCTTCGGACAGATACGCAGTATTTT
NA,TRBJ2-7,NA,TRBV14,19,CASSPKTRKSERLTYEQYF,TGTGCCAGCAGCCCGAAGACACGTAAGTCGGAGAGGTTAACCTACGAGCAGTACTTC
TRBD1,TRBJ2-5,once,TRBV29-1,14,CSVGRTGGSNEQYF,TGCAGCGTTGGACGCACAGGGGGAAGTAATGAGCAGTACTTC
TRBD2,TRBJ2-1,NA,TRBV20-1,15,CSAPGTSGMFDEQFF,TGCAGTGCCCCCGGGACTAGCGGGATGTTTGATGAGCAGTTCTTC
NA,TRBJ2-5,NA,TRBV20-1,13,CSALPGRQETQYF,TGCAGTGCTCTTCCGGGGCGTCAAGAGACCCAGTACTTC
NA,TRBJ1-5,NA,TRBV6-6,15,CASKVGGGAGQPQHF,TGTGCCAGCAAGGTTGGGGGGGGCGCCGGTCAGCCCCAGCATTTT